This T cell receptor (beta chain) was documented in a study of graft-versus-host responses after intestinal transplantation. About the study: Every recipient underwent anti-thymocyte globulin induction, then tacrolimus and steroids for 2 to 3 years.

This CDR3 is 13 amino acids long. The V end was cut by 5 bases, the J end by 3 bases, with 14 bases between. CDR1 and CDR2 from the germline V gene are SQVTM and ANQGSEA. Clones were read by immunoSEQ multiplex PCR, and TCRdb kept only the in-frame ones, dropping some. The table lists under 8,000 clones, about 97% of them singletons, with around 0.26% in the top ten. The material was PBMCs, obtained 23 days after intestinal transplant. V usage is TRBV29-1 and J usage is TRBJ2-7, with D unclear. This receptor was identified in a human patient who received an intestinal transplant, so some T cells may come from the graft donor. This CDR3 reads CSVHTLHNYEQYF. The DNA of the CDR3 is TGCAGCGTTCACACATTACACAACTACGAGCAGTACTTC.